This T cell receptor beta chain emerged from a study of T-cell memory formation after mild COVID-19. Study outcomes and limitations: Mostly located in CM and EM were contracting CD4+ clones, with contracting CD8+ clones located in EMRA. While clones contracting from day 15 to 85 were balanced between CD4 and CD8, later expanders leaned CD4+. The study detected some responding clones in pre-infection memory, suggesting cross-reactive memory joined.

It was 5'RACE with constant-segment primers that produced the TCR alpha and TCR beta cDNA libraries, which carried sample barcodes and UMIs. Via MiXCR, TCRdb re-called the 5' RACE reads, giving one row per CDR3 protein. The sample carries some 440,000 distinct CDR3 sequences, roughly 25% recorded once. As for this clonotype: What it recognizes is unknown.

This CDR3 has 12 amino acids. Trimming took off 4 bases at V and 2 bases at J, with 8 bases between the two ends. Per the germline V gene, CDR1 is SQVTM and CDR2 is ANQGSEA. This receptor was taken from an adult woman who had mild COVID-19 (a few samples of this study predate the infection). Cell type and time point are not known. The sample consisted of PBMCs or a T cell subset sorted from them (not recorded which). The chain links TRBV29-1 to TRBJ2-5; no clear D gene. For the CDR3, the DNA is TGCAGCGTTGCCCAGACACAAGAGACCCAGTACTTC. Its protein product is CSVAQTQETQYF. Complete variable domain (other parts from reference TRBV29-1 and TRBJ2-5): SAVISQKPSRDICQRGTSLTIQCQVDSQVTMMFWYRQQPGQSLTLIATANQGSEATYESGFVIDKFPISRPNLTFSTLTVSNMSPEDSSIYLCSVAQTQETQYFGPGTRLLVL.